This TCR beta chain was obtained from a study of blood T cell repertoires in COVID-19. Original methodology: Reference gene primer amplification in the assay estimated nucleated cell counts. Clones were sequenced by immunoSEQ multiplex PCR, and TCRdb holds only the in-frame ones, with some missing. That table furnishes V, J and clone size, whereas the DNA furnished D and trimming. The sample shows 200,000 to 300,000 clones, roughly 80% of them seen only once. Material: peripheral blood. This clonotype originated in a man aged 80 or over with acute or convalescent COVID-19.

CDR3 protein: CASSPWRDQPQHF. CDR3 in DNA: TGTGCCAGCTCACCATGGAGGGATCAGCCCCAGCATTTT. The chain joins TRBV18 to TRBJ1-5; D not certain. The germline V gene encodes CDR1 KGHSH and CDR2 LQKENI. Trimming shortened V by 2 bases and J by 5 bases, and 7 bases separated the two germline ends. The CDR3 length is 13 residues. Looking up the rest from reference TRBV18 and TRBJ1-5 gives the full variable domain: NAGVMQNPRHLVRRRGQEARLRCSPMKGHSHVYWYRQLPEEGLKFMVYLQKENIIDESGMPKERFSAEFPKEGPSILRIQQVVRGDSAAYFCASSPWRDQPQHFGDGTRLSIL.